This record looks at one T cell receptor (beta chain) sequence and its context. Its antigen target is currently unknown. The input lacks base qualities; no much larger clone sits a single base away. The sample comes from a study of shared clonotypes between healthy human individuals (dated by TCRdb to 2019 to 2021). Regarding the research as a whole: A couple of women and three men aged 18 to 49 years were included in the cohort. Per donor, leukapheresis produced somewhere between about 0.9 and 9 billion PBMCs. To estimate repertoire size and how much clonotype sharing occurs between individuals, the study deeply sequenced the blood TCR repertoires of about five healthy adults. For each donor, CD4 naive and CD4 memory were each run on three plates, CD8 naive on two plates, and CD8 memory on one plate. To increase sequencing depth and limit assay-specific biases, TCR repertoire library preparation and sequencing were carried out by different laboratories using diverse techniques.

The CDR3 contains 16 residues, cysteine and phenylalanine counted. Left in the record is the CDR3 DNA by itself, 48 bases read in frame from the first base. The germline V gene (reference sequence) supplies CDR1 MNHEY and CDR2 SMNVEV. V sheds 6 bases and J sheds 10 bases, leaving 27 bases between their ends. Study-wide conclusions, independent of this receptor: Sampling was restricted to blood, and TCR repertoires in tissues likely differ from the TCR repertoires found in blood. Based on pairwise subsampling, the degree of clonotype sharing among donors was expected to be affected by sequencing depth. When several donors were compared, the shared fraction of clonotypes was roughly 4.8% for naive CD4, 3.5% for naive CD8, roughly 2.3% for memory CD4, and 0.4% for memory CD8. The small number of donors limited the genetic and exposure-history diversity represented. Rarefaction of sorted-subset datasets indicated incomplete sequencing despite the large sequencing depth. Larger estimated clonotype richness was generally found for naive subsets than for memory subsets. Compared with non-shared clonotypes, the clonotypes found in all four sorted-subset donors had higher generation probabilities.

Using the deep immunoSEQ assay, TCR CDR3 regions were amplified from genomic DNA by multiplex PCR. For each cell subset, the extracted genomic DNA was distributed evenly across all wells of several immunoSEQ 96-well plates, and each plate served as one replicate. For sorted subsets, roughly 200 ng of genomic DNA, equivalent to 25,000 to 35,000 T cell genomes, went into each replicate PCR. Purified libraries were quantified with a Qubit 3.0 fluorometer, sized on a Bioanalyzer 2100, and re-quantified with the KAPA Library Quantification kit. Each immunoSEQ 96-well plate was sequenced on its own single-read 150-cycle Illumina NextSeq 550 flow cell. The authors processed their data as follows. Because only junctional sequences without quality scores were contained in the immunoSEQ output, filtering matching that applied to full-length reads could not be performed. To assign V/J genes and CDR3, sequences were annotated using PyIR, a Python wrapper for IgBLAST v1.9, with IMGT germline references. Any read was removed if the V/J assignment was weak (E-value above 1e-6), the CDR3 was missing, or the read contained stop codons, out-of-frame junctions, or ambiguous translated residues. V3J clonotypes were defined as sequences sharing the same inferred V gene, J gene, and CDR3 amino acid sequence. Percentage overlap between repertoires was calculated by dividing the number of shared unique clonotypes by the size of the smaller repertoire. Richness of each repertoire was evaluated using RTK rarefaction, the Chao1 estimator, and Recon v2.1 estimates of unobserved clonotypes. OLGA was used to compute generation probabilities for all TCRbeta clonotypes that the gDNA method yielded from a handful of donors. This is the immuneACCESS table as TCRdb keeps it, with only in-frame sequences that have V and J called. A part of the clones is gone; compared with another copy, unresolved V genes explain less than half, and the rest is unexplained. V, J and clone size were drawn from that table, and D and trimming were deduced from the DNA. The sample profile shows 1.5 million to 2.5 million clones; about 94% of them were found once. The ten largest clones capture 1% to 1.5% of the sample.

CD8 naive samples were obtained by positive selection for CCR7 among CD45RO-negative cells, yielding a CD45RA+CCR7+ population from which TemRA cells were excluded. Donors were healthy HIV-negative adults with no recently reported acute infections or vaccinations. Only Caucasian adults living in Nashville, Tennessee, USA were represented among the donors. Blood was obtained by leukapheresis, after which PBMCs were separated by Ficoll-Histopaque density gradient centrifugation and cryopreserved in liquid nitrogen vapor phase. Analytical flow cytometry was used to check the purity and quantity of each magnetically sorted T cell population. Genomic DNA was isolated from every sorted fraction and measured by UV absorbance on a Nanodrop 2000c.

What was sequenced was naive CD8+ T cells sorted from blood. In light of the paper, this sample's cell subset or site label describes: CD45RA+CCR7+. The source of this sequence is a man between 18 and 35 years old in good health. Rearrangement joined TRBV27 to TRBJ2-5; TRBD2 could be the D gene, as 5 bases match. The bases read TGTGCCAGCAGCCCGCCGGGCGAGCGGAACTTCTGGGGCCAGTACTTC. Its protein product is CASSPPGERNFWGQYF.